A selection of T cell receptor beta chains follows, all from one sample in a study of cytomegalovirus exposure and HLA in healthy donors. Sequenced by immunoSEQ multiplex PCR; TCRdb stores in-frame clones only, minus some. This sample yields about 350,000 clones, of which around 90% are seen a single time; approximately 1.2% belongs to the top ten. Sequences were obtained from PBMCs. These receptors originate from a woman in her thirties in good health and CMV-seropositive. Each CDR3 is given with its conserved first and last residue. The D gene is left open where the match is weak.

cdr3_nt: TGTGCCAGCTATACCAAACAGGGGAACACTGAAGCTTTCTTT
cdr3_aa: CASYTKQGNTEAFF
v_call: TRBV6-1
j_call: TRBJ1-1
d_call: .

cdr3_nt: TGCGCCAGCAGAGCCGGGACTAGCGGAGAAGAGACCCAGTACTTC
cdr3_aa: CASRAGTSGEETQYF
v_call: TRBV5-1
j_call: TRBJ2-5
d_call: TRBD2

cdr3_nt: TGTGCCAGTAGTCAGGTGTCGGACTATGGCTACACCTTC
cdr3_aa: CASSQVSDYGYTF
v_call: TRBV19
j_call: TRBJ1-2
d_call: .

cdr3_nt: TGCGCCAGCAGCCCAGAGGGGGTGGGAGAGCAGTACTTC
cdr3_aa: CASSPEGVGEQYF
v_call: TRBV5-1
j_call: TRBJ2-7
d_call: .

cdr3_nt: TGTGCCAGCAGCACGGGCCTGCAAGGCGGGGAGCTGTTTTTT
cdr3_aa: CASSTGLQGGELFF
v_call: TRBV6-1
j_call: TRBJ2-2
d_call: .

cdr3_nt: TGTGCCAGCTCACCACGAATGACAGAACAAGAGACCCAGTACTTC
cdr3_aa: CASSPRMTEQETQYF
v_call: TRBV18
j_call: TRBJ2-5
d_call: .

cdr3_nt: TGTGCCAGCAGTTTATTAGCGGGAGTAGGCTACGAGCAGTACTTC
cdr3_aa: CASSLLAGVGYEQYF
v_call: TRBV27
j_call: TRBJ2-7
d_call: TRBD2

cdr3_nt: TGTGCCTGGAGCCGGACAACTAATGAAAAACTGTTTTTT
cdr3_aa: CAWSRTTNEKLFF
v_call: TRBV30
j_call: TRBJ1-4
d_call: .

cdr3_nt: TGTGCCAGCAGCAGGCTAGCGGCCTACGAGCAGTACTTC
cdr3_aa: CASSRLAAYEQYF
v_call: TRBV28
j_call: TRBJ2-7
d_call: TRBD2

cdr3_nt: TGTGCCAGCAGTTACGTAGCCACCATATCTGGAAACACCATATATTTT
cdr3_aa: CASSYVATISGNTIYF
v_call: TRBV6-6
j_call: TRBJ1-3
d_call: .

cdr3_nt: TGTGCCAGCAGCTTAGAAAGGGGCGGCTCACCCCTCCACTTT
cdr3_aa: CASSLERGGSPLHF
v_call: TRBV11-2
j_call: TRBJ1-6
d_call: .

cdr3_nt: TGTGCCAGCAGGGATTTCGAGCCCACTGAAGCTTTCTTT
cdr3_aa: CASRDFEPTEAFF
v_call: TRBV28
j_call: TRBJ1-1
d_call: .

cdr3_nt: TGTGCCAGCAGCTTAGCGGGAGCCAGCTCCTACGAGCAGTACTTC
cdr3_aa: CASSLAGASSYEQYF
v_call: TRBV11-2
j_call: TRBJ2-7
d_call: .

cdr3_nt: TGTGCCAGCAGTAGGGGACAGGGCGAGGCTTTCTTT
cdr3_aa: CASSRGQGEAFF
v_call: TRBV27
j_call: TRBJ1-1
d_call: TRBD1

cdr3_nt: TGTGCCAGCAGCCACCCGAGGGACAGGGGTAGTTACGAGCAGTACTTC
cdr3_aa: CASSHPRDRGSYEQYF
v_call: TRBV7-9
j_call: TRBJ2-7
d_call: TRBD1

cdr3_nt: TGCGCCAGCAGCCAAGCCTTTAGCGGGGTAGACTACAATGAGCAGTTCTTC
cdr3_aa: CASSQAFSGVDYNEQFF
v_call: TRBV4-3
j_call: TRBJ2-1
d_call: TRBD2

cdr3_nt: TGTGCCAGCAGCTTAGGGGCAGATGAGTACTTC
cdr3_aa: CASSLGADEYF
v_call: TRBV7-9
j_call: TRBJ2-5
d_call: .